The 9 T cell receptor beta chains listed next were all sequenced from one sample in a study of CD8+ T cells in alopecia areata. Following extraction, RNA underwent reverse transcription to cDNA, which served as the sequencing template. Profiled with immunoSEQ multiplex PCR; TCRdb holds only in-frame clones, not every one. The data contain approximately 89,000 clones, 40% to 55% of them seen just once; the ten biggest clones take up 0.79%. The specimen was CD4+ T cells sorted from blood. These receptors were obtained from a human donor with alopecia areata.

The chain combines TRBV6-5 with TRBJ2-5, with D perhaps matching TRBD2 (5 bases). This CDR3 comprises 15 residues. The germline V gene encodes CDR1 MNHEY and CDR2 SVGAGI. V dropped 4 bases and J dropped 4 bases, with 16 bases sitting between them. This chain's CDR3 is CASSLPPGLGETQYF. The DNA of the CDR3 is TGTGCCAGCAGTTTACCTCCCGGACTCGGAGAGACCCAGTACTTC.

The sample holds a few counts of this clone. J is TRBJ2-3 and V is TRBV7-9; no reliable D call. Trimming pared 4 bases from V and 1 base from J, leaving 6 bases between. Germline assignment: CDR1 SEHNR and CDR2 FQNEAQ (reference sequence). This CDR3 has 13 amino acids. The CDR3 loop reads CASSSAGTDTQYF. DNA for the CDR3: TGTGCCAGCAGCTCTGCGGGCACAGATACGCAGTATTTT. The full variable domain, rest sourced from reference TRBV7-9 and TRBJ2-3, is DTGVSQNPRHKITKRGQNVTFRCDPISEHNRLYWYRQTLGQGPEFLTYFQNEAQLEKSRLLSDRFSAERPKGSFSTLEIQRTEQGDSAMYLCASSSAGTDTQYFGPGTRLTVL.

CDR3 DNA sequence: TGCAGCGTCCGAATGTCGGGGGGGGATCAGCCCCAGCATTTT. This codes for CSVRMSGGDQPQHF. This rearrangement joins TRBV29-1 to TRBJ1-5; D may be TRBD1 (5 bases). The V end was cut by 6 bases, the J end by 5 bases, with 17 bases between. This CDR3 comprises 14 residues. Germline V gene lookup returns CDR1 SQVTM and CDR2 ANQGSEA.

The chain recombines TRBV5-1 with TRBJ2-7; D is ambiguous. The CDR3 is 12 residues long. Germline values: CDR1 SGHRS, CDR2 YFSETQ. V lost 0 bases and J 3 bases, leaving 4 bases between the germline ends. In DNA, the CDR3 is TGCGCCAGCAGCTTGGAGAGCTACGAGCAGTACTTC. Translating gives CASSLESYEQYF.

The chain joins TRBV5-4 to TRBJ2-6; possibly TRBD1 for D (5 bases). The CDR3 has 18 amino acids. CDR1 is SGHNT and CDR2 is YYREEE in the germline V gene (reference sequence). V dropped 0 bases and J dropped 0 bases, with 13 bases sitting between them. This CDR3 reads CASSLAYDSFSGANVLTF. The CDR3 DNA follows: TGTGCCAGCAGCTTGGCATACGACAGCTTCTCTGGGGCCAACGTCCTGACTTTC.

The rearrangement joins TRBV7-6 to TRBJ2-6, with D possibly being TRBD1 or TRBD2 (5 bases each). The CDR3 loop spans 16 amino acids. Trimming left V 5 bases short and J 1 base short, with 12 bases between. The V gene's germline CDR1 is SGHVS and CDR2 FNYEAQ. Written as DNA, the CDR3 is TGTGCCAGCAGCCCGGGACGGGCTTCTGGGGCCAACGTCCTGACTTTC. It is translated as CASSPGRASGANVLTF.

This clone has just a few counts. The chain uses TRBV29-1 and TRBJ2-7; 10 nucleotides match TRBD1. This CDR3 contains 16 residues. Germline V gene sequence: CDR1 SQVTM, CDR2 ANQGSEA. Losses at the gene ends were 5 bases for V and 1 base for J; bases not matched to a gene: 11. DNA for the CDR3: TGCAGCGTTAAATGGACAGGGGGAAGAATGTCCTACGAGCAGTACTTC. Encoded protein: CSVKWTGGRMSYEQYF.

This clone was counted a few times. The chain couples TRBV5-1 to TRBJ2-2; D may be TRBD2 (6 bases). Germline V gives CDR1 SGHRS, CDR2 YFSETQ. CDR3 length: 14 residues. Deletions cut 6 bases from V and 4 bases from J, with 13 bases between. DNA of the CDR3: TGCGCCAGCACAAGTGAGGAGGGCACCGGGGAGCTGTTTTTT. It is translated as CASTSEEGTGELFF.

The gene calls are TRBV29-1 and TRBJ2-1, with 8 bases lining up with TRBD1. CDR3 length: 12 amino acids. Germline CDR1 reads SQVTM; CDR2 reads ANQGSEA. The trim removed 8 bases at V and 7 bases at J, leaving 7 bases unmatched. Here the CDR3 reads CSLTDRENEQFF. The DNA of the CDR3 is TGCAGCCTCACGGACAGGGAGAATGAGCAGTTCTTC.